Below are 19 T cell receptor beta chains sequenced from a single sample in a study of shared clonotypes between healthy human individuals. Here immunoSEQ multiplex PCR was the method, and the copy in TCRdb shows in-frame clones only, minus some. The data show approximately 2.5 million clones, with around nine tenths seen just once and around 0.15% held by the top ten. Sequenced sample: naive CD4+ T cells sorted from blood. The subset here: CD45RA+ positively selected. Source of these receptors: a man younger than 35 in good health.

The CDR3 sequence is CASSEFRGTENTEAFF. The CDR3 nucleotides read TGTGCCAGCAGTGAATTTAGAGGGACAGAGAACACTGAAGCTTTCTTT. The J gene is TRBJ1-1, the V gene TRBV25-1; the match to TRBD1 covers 7 bases. Germline CDR1 reads MGHDK; CDR2 reads SYGVNS. V dropped 1 base and J dropped 1; count of bases not matched to a gene: 6. CDR3 length equals 16 residues.

V and J are TRBV14 and TRBJ1-5, with D possibly being TRBD1 (5 bases). Germline assignment: CDR1 SGHDN and CDR2 FVKESK. Trimming cost V 4 bases and J 2 bases, with 21 bases left between them. CDR3 length equals 18 residues. CDR3 protein: CASSLIMGPRVCNQPQHF. The CDR3 coding sequence is TGTGCCAGCAGCCTAATCATGGGGCCCCGGGTTTGCAATCAGCCCCAGCATTTT.

The rearrangement links TRBV18 to TRBJ1-2, with D perhaps TRBD1 (6 bases). V shed 0 bases and J shed 8 bases, with 16 bases lying between them. The CDR3 is made up of 15 amino acids. CDR1 and CDR2 from the germline V gene are KGHSH and LQKENI. This CDR3 reads CASSPPDRTTRGYTF. The DNA of the CDR3 is TGTGCCAGCTCACCACCCGACAGGACCACTCGAGGCTACACCTTC.

V and J are TRBV10-3 and TRBJ2-7, with 11 nucleotides matching TRBD1. The V and J ends lost 5 bases and 3 bases, in that order; junction bases with no gene match: 9. This CDR3 region has 16 residues. The V gene's germline CDR1 is ENHRY and CDR2 SYGVKD. This chain's CDR3 is CAISTPGTGGFYEQYF. DNA for the CDR3: TGTGCCATCAGTACGCCCGGGACAGGGGGATTCTACGAGCAGTACTTC.

Comments on this clone: Mismatch with germline at one junction end may stem from a read error. The genes are TRBV5-1 and TRBJ1-2; 7 bases map to TRBD1. The CDR3 contains 13 residues. Germline CDR1 reads SGHRS; CDR2 reads YFSETQ. CDR3 sequence: CASRLGQNYGYTF. The CDR3 nucleotides read TGCGCCAGCAGGTTGGGACAGAACTATGGCTACACCTTC.

This clone was observed a single time. The chain carries TRBV5-1 and TRBJ2-5, with 14 bases aligning to TRBD2. J gave up 4 bases and V 4 bases, and 3 bases lay outside the gene matches. Germline V CDR1 and CDR2: SGHRS, YFSETQ. The CDR3 is made up of 15 amino acids. CDR3 amino acids: CASSTGLAGAETQYF. The CDR3, as DNA: TGCGCCAGCAGCACGGGACTAGCGGGAGCAGAGACCCAGTACTTC.

The chain combines TRBV6-1 with TRBJ2-2; D gene unclear. CDR1 is MNHNS, CDR2 SASEGT, per germline. This CDR3 region has 15 residues. V was clipped by 4 bases and J by 0 bases, with 9 bases between them. The CDR3 reads CASSVEYANTGELFF. The CDR3 DNA sequence: TGTGCCAGCAGTGTTGAGTACGCGAACACCGGGGAGCTGTTTTTT.

This CDR3 is CASSLGAVTDTQYF. For the CDR3, the DNA is TGTGCCAGCAGCTTGGGGGCTGTCACAGATACGCAGTATTTT. V and J are TRBV5-6 and TRBJ2-3, with unresolved D. Per germline, CDR1 SGHDT and CDR2 YYEEEE. Trimming took 0 bases from V and 2 from J, leaving 7 bases between them. The CDR3 loop spans 14 amino acids. Full variable domain (outside the CDR3, taken from reference TRBV5-6 and TRBJ2-3): DAGVTQSPTHLIKTRGQQVTLRCSPKSGHDTVSWYQQALGQGPQFIFQYYEEEERQRGNFPDRFSGHQFPNYSSELNVNALLLGDSALYLCASSLGAVTDTQYFGPGTRLTVL.

J is TRBJ1-1 and V is TRBV12-5; D is unresolved. With 5 bases removed from V and 1 base from J, the gap between germline ends came to 14 bases. This CDR3 is built from 15 residues. CDR1 and CDR2 (germline): LGHNT, FRNRAP. The CDR3 DNA follows: TGTGCTAGTGGTCCGGGCTTTTGGGGGAACACTGAAGCTTTCTTT. It encodes CASGPGFWGNTEAFF.

The V and J genes are TRBV4-1 and TRBJ1-6; D is unclear. The CDR3 is 14 amino acids. Deletions cut 1 base from V and 13 bases from J, with 14 bases between. Germline CDR1 and CDR2: MGHRA and YSYEKL. The CDR3 reads CASSQGGGRRPLHF. DNA for the CDR3: TGCGCCAGCAGCCAAGGCGGAGGGCGTCGGCCCCTCCACTTT.

This chain connects TRBV10-3 to TRBJ1-1; D is possibly TRBD1 (5 bases). V shed 6 bases and J shed 5 bases, with 16 bases lying between them. Germline V lookup: CDR1 ENHRY, CDR2 SYGVKD. The CDR3 loop spans 14 amino acids. The CDR3 region is CAISGTATSTEAFF. The CDR3 bases are TGTGCCATCAGCGGGACGGCCACGAGTACTGAAGCTTTCTTT.

A remark on this clone: This sample also contains other DNA sequences that code for the same CDR3. The gene calls are TRBV7-9 and TRBJ2-1; weak D call: TRBD2 (6 bases). The V gene lost 3 bases and the J gene lost 0 bases, with 9 bases spanning the gap. CDR3 length: 15 residues. Per germline, CDR1 SEHNR and CDR2 FQNEAQ (reference sequence). In nucleotides, the CDR3 is TGTGCCAGCAGCTTGGCGGGACGCTCCTACAATGAGCAGTTCTTC. This translates into CASSLAGRSYNEQFF.

The chain combines TRBV5-6 with TRBJ1-2; 9 bases fit TRBD1. Germline CDR1 SGHDT, CDR2 YYEEEE. This CDR3 spans 14 amino acids. The trim removed 2 bases at V and 6 bases at J, leaving 5 bases unmatched. The CDR3: CASSFGQGKDGYTF. In DNA, the CDR3 is TGTGCCAGCAGCTTTGGACAGGGGAAGGATGGCTACACCTTC.

The V gene is TRBV4-2, the J gene TRBJ1-2, with a weak D call TRBD1 (5 bases). CDR1 is LGHNA and CDR2 is YNFKEQ in the germline V gene. CDR3 length: 13 residues. V lost 1 base, J lost 4 bases, and 7 bases lay in between. Here the CDR3 DNA reads TGTGCCAGCAGCCAAGCCGGGACCTATGGCTACACCTTC. Residues: CASSQAGTYGYTF.

The V gene is TRBV27, the J gene TRBJ1-2; possible D gene TRBD1, 5 bases. The CDR3 covers 15 residues. The ends were cut back, 5 bases at V and 0 bases at J, with 13 bases in the middle. CDR1 and CDR2 from the germline V gene are MNHEY and SMNVEV (reference sequence). Here the CDR3 reads CASSPDQGSNYGYTF. The CDR3 DNA reads TGTGCCAGCAGTCCGGACCAGGGTTCTAACTATGGCTACACCTTC.

This clone was recorded only once. The CDR3 here is CASKGYTGDGGYTF. Written as DNA, the CDR3 is TGTGCCAGCAAGGGATATACAGGGGATGGTGGCTACACCTTC. This sequence joins TRBV5-4 and TRBJ1-2; 7 nucleotides line up with TRBD1. J lost 7 bases, V lost 6 bases, and 12 bases had no gene match. This CDR3 is built from 14 residues. Germline V gene lookup returns CDR1 SGHNT and CDR2 YYREEE (reference sequence).

The rearrangement links TRBV7-6 to TRBJ1-1; tentative D call: TRBD1 (6 bases). CDR1 SGHVS and CDR2 FNYEAQ come from the germline V gene. The length of the CDR3 is 14 residues. V was shortened by 3 bases and J by 5 bases, with 13 bases between the two germline ends. The CDR3 here is CASSFGGRGTEAFF. The CDR3 DNA is TGTGCCAGCAGCTTTGGGGGGCGGGGGACTGAAGCTTTCTTT. Complete variable domain (other parts from reference TRBV7-6 and TRBJ1-1): GAGVSQSPRYKVTKRGQDVALRCDPISGHVSLYWYRQALGQGPEFLTYFNYEAQQDKSGLPNDRFSAERPEGSISTLTIQRTEQRDSAMYRCASSFGGRGTEAFFGQGTRLTVV.

The chain joins TRBV30 to TRBJ1-3; D possibly corresponds to TRBD1 (5 bases). Germline V gives CDR1 GTSNPN, CDR2 SVGIG (reference sequence). V lost 2 bases and J lost 1, with 12 bases in between. The CDR3 runs to 15 residues. For the CDR3, the DNA is TGTGCCTGGAGTAGGCAGGGCTTGTCTGGAAACACCATATATTTT. Translating it yields CAWSRQGLSGNTIYF. Together with reference TRBV30 and TRBJ1-3, the CDR3 gives the full variable domain: SQTIHQWPATLVQPVGSPLSLECTVEGTSNPNLYWYRQAAGRGLQLLFYSVGIGQISSEVPQNLSASRPQDRQFILSSKKLLLSDSGFYLCAWSRQGLSGNTIYFGEGSWLTVV.

The chain joins TRBV4-1 to TRBJ2-5; D may correspond to TRBD1 or TRBD2 (5 bases each). V lost 0 bases to trimming and J lost 4 bases, with 9 bases between them. The CDR3 totals 14 residues. Germline assignment: CDR1 MGHRA and CDR2 YSYEKL. Here the CDR3 DNA reads TGCGCCAGCAGCCAAGACGAGGGACGAGAGACCCAGTACTTC. Translated: CASSQDEGRETQYF.